This T cell receptor beta chain emerged from a study of naive and memory T cell subsets. Study-level points and caveats: The RNA method is potentially sensitive to activation and differentiation changes.

Amplification of ligated cDNA took four PCR rounds with SP2 and nested alpha and beta constant primers. Blood and skin TCR RNA was reverse transcribed with alpha and beta constant primers. TCRdb reprocessed the 5' RACE reads via MiXCR and lists one record per CDR3 protein. The sample includes about 62,000 distinct CDR3 sequences, approximately 8% seen only once; the top ten take about a fifth. This clonotype was observed many times. The antigen remains unidentified. TCR cDNA received a 3' ligated oligonucleotide that carried a UMI. Whole-blood samples were less than 3 ml of peripheral blood from healthy adult volunteers. Reverse transcription used DNase-treated unsorted total RNA, aiming for roughly 1 to 1000 ng. The receptor was isolated from a female donor in good health.

CDR3 in DNA: TGTGCCAGCAGACAACCGGGACAACGATACAATGAGCAGTTCTTC. Encoded protein: CASRQPGQRYNEQFF. The chain carries TRBV6-5 and TRBJ2-1, with D possibly matching TRBD1 (6 bases). Deletions cut 6 bases from V and 4 bases from J, with 16 bases between. CDR3 size: 15 residues. In germline, CDR1 is MNHEY, CDR2 SVGAGI.